These 25 T cell receptor beta chains share one sample of origin, sequenced in a study of cytomegalovirus exposure and HLA in healthy donors. This PCR relied on a set of 60 Vbeta primers and 13 Jbeta primers. Sequenced by immunoSEQ multiplex PCR; TCRdb stores in-frame clones only, minus some. This sample's clone table lists over 70,000 clones. Sequenced: PBMCs. The receptors were gathered from a woman in her thirties or forties in good health and CMV-seropositive.

V and J are TRBV19 and TRBJ2-1; possibly TRBD2 for D (6 bases). V lost 9 bases and J 3 bases, leaving 12 bases between the germline ends. Germline V gene lookup returns CDR1 LNHDA and CDR2 SQIVND (reference sequence). The CDR3 is 13 residues long. The CDR3 region has the DNA TGTGCCAGCCGAGCGGGCTACTACAATGAGCAGTTCTTC. Protein sequence: CASRAGYYNEQFF.

The rearrangement joins TRBV11-2 to TRBJ2-7, with TRBD1 identical over 9 bases. V gave up 6 bases and J gave up 5 bases; unmatched junction bases: 11. CDR3 length: 15 residues. Per germline, CDR1 SGHAT and CDR2 FQNNGV. Here the CDR3 DNA reads TGTGCCAGCAGTCCAGAACCGGGACAGGGCCACGAGCAGTACTTC. Translated: CASSPEPGQGHEQYF.

This sequence joins TRBV10-3 and TRBJ2-3; 14 bases are a match to TRBD2. Germline V gives CDR1 ENHRY, CDR2 SYGVKD. With V trimmed by 8 bases and J by 0 bases, 1 base remained unmatched. This CDR3 contains 15 residues. The chain's CDR3 is CAIGTSGGSTDTQYF. The CDR3 region has the DNA TGTGCCATCGGGACTAGCGGGGGTAGCACAGATACGCAGTATTTT.

The chain employs TRBV10-1 and TRBJ2-1; tentative D call: TRBD2 (6 bases). CDR1 is WNHNN, CDR2 SYGVQD, per germline (reference sequence). The CDR3 loop spans 15 amino acids. V was clipped by 6 bases and J by 3 bases, with 15 bases between them. In nucleotides, the CDR3 is TGCGCCAGCAGCGTGGGACTGGAGGGCTACAATGAGCAGTTCTTC. Translated: CASSVGLEGYNEQFF.

This sequence joins TRBV19 and TRBJ2-2; no clear D gene. Deletions cut 7 bases from V and 0 bases from J, with 9 bases between. Per germline, CDR1 LNHDA and CDR2 SQIVND (reference sequence). The CDR3 covers 14 residues. The CDR3 bases are TGTGCCAGTAAAGCGCGACCGAACACCGGGGAGCTGTTTTTT. Translation: CASKARPNTGELFF.

J is TRBJ1-2 and V is TRBV5-5; the D gene is possibly TRBD1 (5 bases). The V gene lost 0 bases and the J gene lost 4 bases, with 13 bases spanning the gap. The CDR3 has 15 residues. Germline-derived CDR1 and CDR2 are SGHKS and YYEKEE (reference sequence). The CDR3 reads CASSLAEGTSYGYTF. The DNA for the CDR3 is TGTGCCAGCAGCTTGGCGGAGGGGACGAGCTATGGCTACACCTTC.

CDR3 in amino acids: CASSLAVTAIANTEAFF. In nucleotides, the CDR3 is TGTGCCAGCAGCTTAGCGGTGACAGCGATTGCGAACACTGAAGCTTTCTTT. The rearrangement links TRBV7-9 to TRBJ1-1, with D perhaps TRBD1 (5 bases). Between the trimmed V and J ends, which lost 0 bases and 1 base, there was a span of 15 bases. Germline CDR1 is SEHNR and CDR2 is FQNEAQ (reference sequence). This CDR3 has 17 residues.

The rearrangement joins TRBV29-1 to TRBJ2-1; D may be TRBD2 (7 bases). Germline V gene data show CDR1 as SQVTM and CDR2 as ANQGSEA. This CDR3 region has 15 residues. Trimming stripped 6 bases from V and 0 bases from J, with 15 bases between. For the CDR3, the DNA is TGCAGCGTCGGGGGGCGTAACGGCTCCTACAATGAGCAGTTCTTC. Its translation: CSVGGRNGSYNEQFF.

In the case of this clone: The sample holds other DNA sequences that translate to the same CDR3. CDR3 in amino acids: CASSLSGQGETQYF. In nucleotides, the CDR3 is TGTGCCAGCAGCTTATCCGGACAGGGAGAGACCCAGTACTTC. The chain links TRBV7-3 to TRBJ2-5, with 8 bases matching TRBD1. V was clipped by 2 bases and J by 4 bases; unmatched bases: 3. CDR3 length: 14 amino acids. Germline V lookup: CDR1 SGHTA, CDR2 FQGTGA.

V usage is TRBV14 and J usage is TRBJ1-2; 9 bases fit TRBD1. This CDR3 region has 14 residues. CDR1 SGHDN and CDR2 FVKESK come from the germline V gene. V trimming: 4 bases; J trimming: 8 bases; junction bases outside the gene matches: 8. The CDR3 region has the DNA TGTGCCAGCAGCCCCACGGGACAGGGAGGGGGCTACACCTTC. It specifies CASSPTGQGGGYTF.

V is TRBV29-1 and J is TRBJ2-5; D not resolved. The J call may be faulty, since TRBJ2-7 better matches the DNA end. The germline V gene has CDR1 SQVTM and CDR2 ANQGSEA. The CDR3 is made up of 16 amino acids. CDR3 sequence reads: CSVEDQNSGISYEQYF. For the CDR3, the DNA is TGCAGCGTTGAAGATCAGAACAGTGGAATCTCCTACGAGCAGTACTTC.

The gene calls are TRBV7-2 and TRBJ2-5; 9 nucleotides align to TRBD1. V lost 7 bases and J lost 1; bases outside the gene matches: 7. This CDR3 comprises 15 residues. In germline, CDR1 is SGHTA, CDR2 FQGNSA. The CDR3 reads CASTRTGVFQETQYF. The CDR3 DNA follows: TGTGCCAGCACTAGGACAGGGGTCTTCCAAGAGACCCAGTACTTC.

The rearrangement uses TRBV7-3 and TRBJ1-6, with D perhaps TRBD1 (5 bases). CDR1 is SGHTA, CDR2 FQGTGA, per germline. Trimming left V 5 bases short and J 8 bases short, with 16 bases between. The CDR3 covers 15 residues. For the CDR3, the DNA is TGTGCCAGCAGCCCCGATGCAGGGCAATATTCACCCCTCCACTTT. It yields the protein CASSPDAGQYSPLHF.

The chain joins TRBV5-1 to TRBJ2-7; D is possibly TRBD2 (5 bases). The ends were cut back, 1 base at V and 3 bases at J, with 11 bases in the middle. Looked up from germline, CDR1 is SGHRS and CDR2 is YFSETQ. This CDR3 has 14 residues. The CDR3 loop is CASSLSPGNYEQYF. The CDR3 DNA sequence: TGCGCCAGCAGCTTGAGTCCGGGGAACTACGAGCAGTACTTC.

As concerns this clone: Germline and junction disagree at one end, which may indicate a read error. The chain combines TRBV7-7 with TRBJ2-5, with a weak D call TRBD1 (5 bases). Germline values: CDR1 SSHAT, CDR2 FNYEAQ (reference sequence). The CDR3 covers 14 residues. CDR3 bases: TGTGCTAGCAGCTTAGGACATACCTCTGAGACCCAGTACTTC. As protein: CASSLGHTSETQYF.

V and J are TRBV30 and TRBJ1-5, with D possibly TRBD1 on 6 matching bases. The CDR3 totals 13 residues. The V end lost 5 bases, the J end lost 0 bases, and 8 bases lay between the germline ends. Germline-derived CDR1 and CDR2 are GTSNPN and SVGIG (reference sequence). CDR3 sequence reads: CAWGQTSNQPQHF. The CDR3 nucleotides are TGTGCCTGGGGACAGACTAGCAATCAGCCCCAGCATTTT.

CDR3 sequence reads: CASNPRQNQETQYF. The CDR3 bases are TGTGCCAGCAACCCCCGACAGAACCAAGAGACCCAGTACTTC. J is TRBJ2-5 and V is TRBV7-2; weak D call: TRBD1 (5 bases). Trimming cost V 7 bases and J 0 bases, with 12 bases left between them. In germline, CDR1 is SGHTA, CDR2 FQGNSA. This CDR3 region has 14 residues.

The V and J genes are TRBV6-1 and TRBJ2-1; 14 positions match TRBD2. The CDR3 has 15 amino acids. Germline CDR1 reads MNHNS; CDR2 reads SASEGT. Trimming took 6 bases from V and 8 from J; bases not matched to a gene: 6. Written as DNA, the CDR3 is TGTGCCAGCAGCCAGACTAGCGGGGGGGGTGATGAGCAGTTCTTC. It yields the protein CASSQTSGGGDEQFF.

This sequence joins TRBV18 and TRBJ1-5, with D unclear. Trimming shortened V by 5 bases and J by 5 bases, and 13 bases separated the two germline ends. There are 14 residues in the CDR3. The germline V gene encodes CDR1 KGHSH and CDR2 LQKENI. CDR3 DNA: TGTGCCAGCTCAGAATACAACCTCGATCAGCCCCAGCATTTT. Its translation is CASSEYNLDQPQHF.

This sequence joins TRBV11-2 and TRBJ2-2, with TRBD1 matching over 7 bases. CDR1 and CDR2 (germline): SGHAT, FQNNGV. This CDR3 is built from 16 residues. Losses at the gene ends were 5 bases for V and 6 bases for J; bases not matched to a gene: 12. The CDR3 DNA reads TGTGCCAGCAGCCCAGACACCGACAGGGCCGCCGGGGAGCTGTTTTTT. It codes for CASSPDTDRAAGELFF.

V gene TRBV6-1 combines with J gene TRBJ2-2, with D maybe TRBD2 (6 bases). Trimming left V 4 bases short and J 6 bases short, with 12 bases between. This CDR3 has 14 amino acids. Germline CDR1 MNHNS, CDR2 SASEGT. The DNA of the CDR3 is TGTGCCAGCAGTGTTTCGTGGGGGGCCGGGGAGCTGTTTTTT. It is translated as CASSVSWGAGELFF.

In regard to this clone: One end of the junction fails to match germline, which may point to a read error. The CDR3 bases are TGTGCTACCCCCACCCGGACTTCGAATACCGGGGAGCTGTTTTTT. The encoded protein is CATPTRTSNTGELFF. The chain is built from TRBV12-5 and TRBJ2-2; a possible D gene is TRBD2 (5 bases). Germline V lookup: CDR1 LGHNT, CDR2 FRNRAP. The CDR3 has 15 amino acids.

This rearrangement joins TRBV4-1 to TRBJ1-1; 10 bases match TRBD1. The CDR3 runs 16 residues. Germline CDR1 is MGHRA and CDR2 is YSYEKL. After removal of 6 bases from V and 4 bases from J, the junction contained 11 bases not matched to a gene. The CDR3 here is CASRGDRGGRVTEAFF. The CDR3 coding sequence is TGCGCCAGCAGAGGGGACAGGGGCGGGAGGGTCACTGAAGCTTTCTTT.

The chain recombines TRBV4-2 with TRBJ2-5, with D possibly being TRBD2 (6 bases). Trimming removed 0 bases at V and 5 bases at J, with 25 bases between. Per germline, CDR1 LGHNA and CDR2 YNFKEQ. This CDR3 comprises 19 residues. Here the CDR3 reads CASSQEVVGGQRVGETQYF. The DNA for the CDR3 is TGTGCCAGCAGCCAAGAGGTGGTCGGGGGTCAACGCGTTGGGGAGACCCAGTACTTC.

V is TRBV13 and J is TRBJ1-1; 9 nucleotides align to TRBD1. This CDR3 has 14 residues. Germline CDR1 is PRHDT and CDR2 is FYEKMQ (reference sequence). The V gene end was trimmed by 7 bases and the J gene end by 3 bases; junction bases not matched to a gene: 6. CDR3 protein: CASKRTGADTEAFF. CDR3 coding DNA: TGTGCCAGCAAAAGGACAGGGGCAGACACTGAAGCTTTCTTT. Together with reference TRBV13 and TRBJ1-1, the CDR3 gives the full variable domain: AAGVIQSPRHLIKEKRETATLKCYPIPRHDTVYWYQQGPGQDPQFLISFYEKMQSDKGSIPDRFSAQQFSDYHSELNMSSLELGDSALYFCASKRTGADTEAFFGQGTRLTVV.